The following is a TCR beta chain sequence with its context. Antigen: not known. These data belong to a study of Graves' ophthalmopathy and Graves' hyperthyroidism. Looking at the study overall: Hyperthyroidism was considered stable when no ophthalmopathy appeared within 18 months of follow-up.

The TCR beta CDR3 regions underwent amplification from RNA transcripts. Scientists carried out first-round RT-PCR using HTBI primers and then a second-round multiplex PCR. One entry per CDR3 protein, called by TCRdb with MiXCR from the multiplex PCR reads. Counted here are approximately 1.2 million distinct CDR3 sequences, 35% to 40% occurring once; the ten biggest clones make up approximately 12%. Findings and limits, study-wide: Sensitivity reached approximately 89% and specificity about 81% for a 13-signature model separating ophthalmopathy from stable hyperthyroidism.

Hyperthyroidism was new, under 2 months, in patients aged 18 to 65. Exclusion criteria comprised other autoimmune diseases, uncontrolled infections, pregnancy or lactation in patients. CDR3 size: 16 residues. The germline CDR1 and CDR2 sequences are SEHNR and FQNEAQ (reference sequence). J was trimmed by 4 bases and V by 5 bases; bases with no gene match: 12. Sequencing was carried out using peripheral blood or thyroid tissue (not recorded which). The TCR originated in an adult man with Graves' hyperthyroidism. The rearrangement joins TRBV7-9 to TRBJ2-7, with 9 positions matching TRBD1. CDR3 sequence (DNA): TGTGCCAGCAGCCCAAAGGGAGGACAGGGGCGGTACGAGCAGTACTTC. Translating gives CASSPKGGQGRYEQYF. Complete variable domain (other parts from reference TRBV7-9 and TRBJ2-7): DTGVSQNPRHKITKRGQNVTFRCDPISEHNRLYWYRQTLGQGPEFLTYFQNEAQLEKSRLLSDRFSAERPKGSFSTLEIQRTEQGDSAMYLCASSPKGGQGRYEQYFGPGTRLTVT.